This T cell receptor beta chain was captured in a study of beta chain features in type 1 diabetes. This clone occurred a few times. The antigen is undetermined. The CDR3 contains 15 residues. The germline V gene encodes CDR1 SGDLS and CDR2 YYNGEE. V trimming: 3 bases; J trimming: 2 bases; junction bases outside the gene matches: 5. The sequenced template was cDNA made from the entire isolated RNA. The repertoire was sequenced with immunoSEQ multiplex PCR; TCRdb's copy has only in-frame clones and lacks some. In the table there are some 130,000 clones, about 10% of which are singletons. One heparinised draw of blood, averaging roughly 110 mL, came from each donor. Study-level points and caveats: TCRB CDR3s were moderately but significantly shorter in Type 1 diabetes patients in all four CD4+ subsets.

The sequence was obtained from a man aged 25-45 years with type 1 diabetes. The chain uses TRBV9 and TRBJ2-5, with 9 positions matching TRBD2. Sequenced input: central memory CD4+ T cells from blood. CDR3 sequence (DNA): TGTGCCAGCAGCGCGGGGACTAGCACTCAAGAGACCCAGTACTTC. It is translated as CASSAGTSTQETQYF.